This paragraph covers one T cell receptor beta chain sequence. This table comes from immunoSEQ multiplex PCR, and its TCRdb copy is limited to in-frame clones, with some not included. The sample gives about 98,000 clones, approximately 90% of which show up once; over 2% is in the top ten. The CDR3 is 13 residues long. CDR1 is MNHNS and CDR2 is SASEGT in the germline V gene. V dropped 0 bases and J dropped 5 bases, with 4 bases sitting between them. This sample was included in a study of preoperative IRX-2 immunotherapy in early breast cancer. Treatment denoted: preoperative locoregional IRX-2 cytokine immunotherapy.

The chain recombines TRBV6-1 with TRBJ2-2; the D is unclear. This specimen consisted of tumor tissue, obtained after IRX-2 immunotherapy. The receptor was isolated from a human donor with breast cancer. The CDR3 DNA reads TGTGCCAGCAGTGAAGCCCCAACCGGGGAGCTGTTTTTT. Residues: CASSEAPTGELFF.